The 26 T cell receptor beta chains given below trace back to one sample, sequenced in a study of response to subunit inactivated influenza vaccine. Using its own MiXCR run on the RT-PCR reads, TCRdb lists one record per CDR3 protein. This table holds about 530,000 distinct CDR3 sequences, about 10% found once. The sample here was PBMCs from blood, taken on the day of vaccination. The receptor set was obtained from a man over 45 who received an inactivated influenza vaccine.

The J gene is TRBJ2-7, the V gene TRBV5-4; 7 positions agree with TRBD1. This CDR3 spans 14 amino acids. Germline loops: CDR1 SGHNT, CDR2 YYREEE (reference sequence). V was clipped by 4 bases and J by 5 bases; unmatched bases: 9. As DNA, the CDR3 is TGTGCCAGCAGCCCCGACAGGGAGCGCGACGAGCAGTACTTC. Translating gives CASSPDRERDEQYF.

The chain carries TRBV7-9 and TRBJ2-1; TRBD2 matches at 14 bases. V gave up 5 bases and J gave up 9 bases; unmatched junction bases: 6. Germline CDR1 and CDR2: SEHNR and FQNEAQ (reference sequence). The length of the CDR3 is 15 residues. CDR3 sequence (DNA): TGTGCCAGCAGCCTGACTAGCGGGAGGGCCGGTGAGCAGTTCTTC. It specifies CASSLTSGRAGEQFF.

The CDR3, as DNA: TGCAGCGTTGAAGGAATGGGGGACACTGAAGCTTTCTTT. Residues: CSVEGMGDTEAFF. V is TRBV29-1 and J is TRBJ1-1; tentative D call: TRBD1 (5 bases). Looked up from germline, CDR1 is SQVTM and CDR2 is ANQGSEA. The CDR3 consists of 13 residues. With 1 base removed from V and 3 bases from J, the gap between germline ends came to 9 bases.

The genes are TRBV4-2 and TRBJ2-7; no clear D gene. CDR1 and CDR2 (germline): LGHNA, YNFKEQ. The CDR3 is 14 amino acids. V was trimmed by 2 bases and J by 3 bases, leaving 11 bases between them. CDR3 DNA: TGTGCCAGCAGCCAATATTCTCGGCTCTACGAGCAGTACTTC. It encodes CASSQYSRLYEQYF.

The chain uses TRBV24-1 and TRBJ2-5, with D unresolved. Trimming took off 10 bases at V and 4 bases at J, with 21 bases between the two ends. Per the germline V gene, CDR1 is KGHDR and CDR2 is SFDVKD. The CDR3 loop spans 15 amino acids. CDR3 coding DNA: TGTGCCACAGGATCGGGTATCGCCTCAAGAGAGACCCAGTACTTC. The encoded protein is CATGSGIASRETQYF.

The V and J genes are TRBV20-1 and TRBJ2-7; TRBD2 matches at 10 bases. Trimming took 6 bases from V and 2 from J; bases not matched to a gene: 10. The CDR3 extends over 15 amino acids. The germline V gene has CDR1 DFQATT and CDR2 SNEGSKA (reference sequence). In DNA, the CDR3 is TGCAGTGCGTGGGGGGCTAGCGGGGGACCCTACGAGCAGTACTTC. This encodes CSAWGASGGPYEQYF.

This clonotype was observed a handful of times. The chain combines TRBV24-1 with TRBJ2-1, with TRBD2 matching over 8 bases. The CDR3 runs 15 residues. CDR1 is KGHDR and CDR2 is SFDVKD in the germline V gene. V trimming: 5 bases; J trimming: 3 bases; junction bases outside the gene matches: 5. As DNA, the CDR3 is TGTGCCACCAGTGGAGTTCGGGGGGGCTACAATGAGCAGTTCTTC. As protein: CATSGVRGGYNEQFF.

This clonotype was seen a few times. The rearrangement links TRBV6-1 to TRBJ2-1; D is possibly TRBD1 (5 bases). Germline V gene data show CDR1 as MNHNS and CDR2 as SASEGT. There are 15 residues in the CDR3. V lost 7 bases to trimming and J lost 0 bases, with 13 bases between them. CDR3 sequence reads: CASKKTTDSYNEQFF. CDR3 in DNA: TGTGCCAGCAAAAAAACGACAGACTCCTACAATGAGCAGTTCTTC.

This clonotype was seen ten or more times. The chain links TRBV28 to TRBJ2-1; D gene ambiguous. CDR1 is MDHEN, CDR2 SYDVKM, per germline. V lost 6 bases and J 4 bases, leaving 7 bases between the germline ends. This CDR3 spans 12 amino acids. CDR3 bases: TGTGCCAGCAGCCTACTTTACAATGAGCAGTTCTTC. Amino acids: CASSLLYNEQFF.

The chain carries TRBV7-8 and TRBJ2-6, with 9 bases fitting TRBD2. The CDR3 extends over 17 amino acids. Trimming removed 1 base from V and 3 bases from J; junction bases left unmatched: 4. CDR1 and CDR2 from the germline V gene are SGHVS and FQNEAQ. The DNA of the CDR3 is TGTGCCAGCAGCTTAGTAGCGGGAGTTTATGGGGCCAACGTCCTGACTTTC. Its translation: CASSLVAGVYGANVLTF. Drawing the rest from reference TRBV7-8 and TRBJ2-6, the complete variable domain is GAGVSQSPRYKVAKRGQDVALRCDPISGHVSLFWYQQALGQGPEFLTYFQNEAQLDKSGLPSDRFFAERPEGSVSTLKIQRTQQEDSAVYLCASSLVAGVYGANVLTFGAGSRLTVL.

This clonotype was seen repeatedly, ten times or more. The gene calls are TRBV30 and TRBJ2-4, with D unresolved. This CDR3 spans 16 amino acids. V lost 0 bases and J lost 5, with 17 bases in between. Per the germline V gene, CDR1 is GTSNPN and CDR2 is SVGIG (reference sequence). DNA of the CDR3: TGTGCCTGGAGTGTATACAGAACCCGGGCCCAAAACATTCAGTACTTC. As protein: CAWSVYRTRAQNIQYF.

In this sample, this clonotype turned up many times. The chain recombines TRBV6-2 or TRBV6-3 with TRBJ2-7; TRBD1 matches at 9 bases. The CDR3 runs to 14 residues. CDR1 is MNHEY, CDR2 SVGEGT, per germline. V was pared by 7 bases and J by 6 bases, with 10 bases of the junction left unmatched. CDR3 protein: CASTKGTGFREQYF. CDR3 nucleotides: TGTGCCAGCACAAAGGGGACAGGGTTCCGCGAGCAGTACTTC.

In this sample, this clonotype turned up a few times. The CDR3 DNA is TGTGCCAGCAGCACGGGGGCGCGGTACACAGATACGCAGTATTTT. This translates into CASSTGARYTDTQYF. V gene TRBV28 combines with J gene TRBJ2-3; D may match TRBD1 or TRBD2 (6 bases each). V was trimmed by 6 bases and J by 2 bases, leaving 15 bases between them. The CDR3 covers 15 residues. Germline values: CDR1 MDHEN, CDR2 SYDVKM.

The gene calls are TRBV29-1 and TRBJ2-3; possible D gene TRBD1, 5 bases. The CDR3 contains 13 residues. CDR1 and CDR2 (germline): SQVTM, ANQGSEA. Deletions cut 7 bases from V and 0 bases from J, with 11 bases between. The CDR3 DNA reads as TGCAGCGCCGGCGGACAAAGCACAGATACGCAGTATTTT. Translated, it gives CSAGGQSTDTQYF.

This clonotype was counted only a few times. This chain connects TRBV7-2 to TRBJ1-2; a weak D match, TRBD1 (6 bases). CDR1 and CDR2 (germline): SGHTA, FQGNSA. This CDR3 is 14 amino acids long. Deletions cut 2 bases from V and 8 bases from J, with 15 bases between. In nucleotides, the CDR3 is TGTGCCAGCAGCTTACCGGGGGCTTCTTACGGCTACACCTTC. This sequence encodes CASSLPGASYGYTF.

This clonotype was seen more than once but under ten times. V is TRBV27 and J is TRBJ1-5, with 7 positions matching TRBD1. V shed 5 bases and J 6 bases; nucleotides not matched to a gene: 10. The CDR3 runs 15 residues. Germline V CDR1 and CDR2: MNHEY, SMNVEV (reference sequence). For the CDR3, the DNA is TGTGCCAGCAGTCCTAACAGGGGCTTGAGTCAGCCCCAGCATTTT. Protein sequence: CASSPNRGLSQPQHF.

DNA for the CDR3: TGTGCCAGCAGTTTCGATGCAGATACGCAGTATTTT. Amino acids: CASSFDADTQYF. The chain recombines TRBV28 with TRBJ2-3, with unresolved D. The CDR3 spans 12 residues. V lost 3 bases, J lost 4 bases, and 5 bases lay in between. CDR1 and CDR2 from the germline V gene are MDHEN and SYDVKM.

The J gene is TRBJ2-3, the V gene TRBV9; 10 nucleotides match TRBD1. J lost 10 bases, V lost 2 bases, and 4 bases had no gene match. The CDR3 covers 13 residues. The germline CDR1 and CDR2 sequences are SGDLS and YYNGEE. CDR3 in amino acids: CASSVGTGEAQYF. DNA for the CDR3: TGTGCCAGCAGCGTCGGGACAGGGGAAGCGCAGTATTTT.

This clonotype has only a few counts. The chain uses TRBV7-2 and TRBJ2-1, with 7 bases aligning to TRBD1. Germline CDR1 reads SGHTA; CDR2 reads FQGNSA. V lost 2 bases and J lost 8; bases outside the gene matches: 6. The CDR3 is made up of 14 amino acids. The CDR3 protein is CASSLSNDRDEQFF. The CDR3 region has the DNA TGTGCCAGCAGCTTATCGAATGACAGGGATGAGCAGTTCTTC.

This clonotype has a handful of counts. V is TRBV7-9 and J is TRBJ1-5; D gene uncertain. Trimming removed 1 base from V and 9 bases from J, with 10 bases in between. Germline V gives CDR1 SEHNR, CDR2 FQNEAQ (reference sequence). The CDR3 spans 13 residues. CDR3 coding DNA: TGTGCCAGCAGCTTAGAGTTATCGGGGCCCCAGCATTTT. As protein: CASSLELSGPQHF. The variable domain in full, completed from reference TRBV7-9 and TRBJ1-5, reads DTGVSQNPRHKITKRGQNVTFRCDPISEHNRLYWYRQTLGQGPEFLTYFQNEAQLEKSRLLSDRFSAERPKGSFSTLEIQRTEQGDSAMYLCASSLELSGPQHFGDGTRLSIL.

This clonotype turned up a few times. As DNA, the CDR3 is TGTGCCAGCAGCCAAGTAACGGGGTATGATTCACCCCTCCACTTT. It encodes CASSQVTGYDSPLHF. V and J are TRBV14 and TRBJ1-6; no definite D call. This CDR3 is 15 amino acids long. Trimming stripped 1 base from V and 8 bases from J, with 12 bases between. CDR1 SGHDN and CDR2 FVKESK come from the germline V gene.

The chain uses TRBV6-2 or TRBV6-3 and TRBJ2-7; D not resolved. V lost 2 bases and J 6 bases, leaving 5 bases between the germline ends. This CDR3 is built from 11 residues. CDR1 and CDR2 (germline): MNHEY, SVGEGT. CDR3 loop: CASSYPSEQYF. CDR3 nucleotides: TGTGCCAGCAGTTACCCTTCCGAGCAGTACTTC.

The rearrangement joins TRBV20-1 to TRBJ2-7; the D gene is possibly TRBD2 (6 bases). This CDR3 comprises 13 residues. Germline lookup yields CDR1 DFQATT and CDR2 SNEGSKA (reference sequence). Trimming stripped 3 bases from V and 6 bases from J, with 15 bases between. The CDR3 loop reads CSARWVRDSEQYF. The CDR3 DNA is TGCAGTGCTAGGTGGGTCCGGGACTCCGAGCAGTACTTC.

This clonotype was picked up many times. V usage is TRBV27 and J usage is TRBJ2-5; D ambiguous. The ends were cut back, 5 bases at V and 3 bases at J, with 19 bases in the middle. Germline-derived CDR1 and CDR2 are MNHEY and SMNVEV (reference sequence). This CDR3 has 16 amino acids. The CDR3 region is CASSPRGYEWKETQYF. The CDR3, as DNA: TGTGCCAGCAGTCCTCGAGGTTACGAGTGGAAAGAGACCCAGTACTTC.

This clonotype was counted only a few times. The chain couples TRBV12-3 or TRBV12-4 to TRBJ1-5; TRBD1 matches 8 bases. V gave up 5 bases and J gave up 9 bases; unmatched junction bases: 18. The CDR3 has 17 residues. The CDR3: CASSGQGRGPTSGPQHF. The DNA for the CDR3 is TGTGCCAGCAGTGGCCAAGGCAGGGGGCCCACGTCTGGGCCCCAGCATTTT.

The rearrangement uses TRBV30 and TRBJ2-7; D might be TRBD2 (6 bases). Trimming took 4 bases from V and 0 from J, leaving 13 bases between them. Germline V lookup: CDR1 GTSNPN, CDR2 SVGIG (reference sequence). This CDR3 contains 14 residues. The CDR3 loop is CAWKRLVDSYEQYF. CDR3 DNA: TGTGCCTGGAAGAGACTAGTCGACTCCTACGAGCAGTACTTC. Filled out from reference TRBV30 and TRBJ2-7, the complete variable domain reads SQTIHQWPATLVQPVGSPLSLECTVEGTSNPNLYWYRQAAGRGLQLLFYSVGIGQISSEVPQNLSASRPQDRQFILSSKKLLLSDSGFYLCAWKRLVDSYEQYFGPGTRLTVT.